The clone carrying this T cell receptor beta chain was recorded many times. The germline V gene has CDR1 SGHRS and CDR2 YFSETQ. V was cut by 4 bases and J by 4 bases, with 14 bases left in between. The CDR3 extends over 14 amino acids. This sample is drawn from a study of CD8+CD57+ T cells in acquired aplastic anemia. Patients chosen for sequencing had shown CD8+CD57+ cell expansion by flow cytometry. The blood sampling took place in patients who had so far received no therapy. Investigators profiled TCR beta VDJ and CDR3 from genomic DNA template. In TCRdb, the reads were re-called with MiXCR into one record per CDR3 protein. The sample has about 180,000 distinct CDR3 sequences; 40% to 55% are singletons.

The V call is TRBV5-1, the J call TRBJ2-5; D unresolved. The source is a human donor with aplastic anemia. The source material was sorted CD4+, CD8+, or CD8+CD57+ T cells (not recorded which) from PBMCs. The CDR3: CASSPLLGGETQYF. The DNA for the CDR3 is TGCGCCAGCAGCCCGTTACTCGGTGGAGAGACCCAGTACTTC.